This TCR beta chain comes out of a study of blood T cells in healthy people across ages. Donors were systemically healthy Caucasian individuals from Russia aged about 6 to 90 years. Donors each provided about 10 milliliters of peripheral blood. Samples each had at least 6 micrograms of total RNA extracted. Turning to this clonotype: Its antigen is unidentified.

Next came a second PCR, run for roughly 6 to 11 cycles, which used a sample-barcoded 5' primer along with a J-beta primer mix. TCRdb ran MiXCR on the 5' RACE reads and lists one entry per CDR3 protein. The sample holds under 2,000,000 distinct CDR3 sequences, about 49% seen once. Study-wide points: Unknown CMV status may confound age-related changes in expanded clones.

Looked up from germline, CDR1 is LGHDT and CDR2 is YNNKEL (reference sequence). The CDR3 length is 16 residues. V lost 0 bases and J 3 bases, leaving 14 bases between the germline ends. The sample was blood. The chain couples TRBV3-1 to TRBJ1-2; tentative D call: TRBD1 (6 bases). The sequence derives from a woman in her forties in good health. The CDR3 is CASSQDGRGADYGYTF. The CDR3 DNA follows: TGTGCCAGCAGCCAAGATGGCAGGGGAGCAGACTATGGCTACACCTTC.